The TCR beta chain described here comes from a study of cytomegalovirus exposure and HLA in healthy donors. 13 Jbeta primers and 60 Vbeta primers were used for the PCR. Clones were read by immunoSEQ multiplex PCR, and TCRdb kept only the in-frame ones, dropping some. The sample lists around 92,000 clones, 65% to 85% occurring once. This CDR3 is built from 13 residues. Trimming pared 6 bases from V and 8 bases from J, leaving 16 bases between. The germline CDR1 and CDR2 sequences are MDHEN and SYDVKM. J is TRBJ1-2 and V is TRBV28; D may be TRBD1 (5 bases). The material sequenced was PBMCs. This clonotype was sampled from a woman in her 70s in good health and CMV-seropositive. The CDR3 region is CASSPDSTSGYTF. DNA of the CDR3: TGTGCCAGCAGCCCCGACAGTACTAGCGGCTACACCTTC.